This T cell receptor (beta chain) emerged from a study of immune evolution from preneoplasia to lung adenocarcinoma. Germline CDR1 SGHVS, CDR2 FQNEAQ. The CDR3 runs 13 residues. The V gene lost 3 bases and the J gene lost 2 bases, with 8 bases spanning the gap. The repertoire was sequenced with immunoSEQ multiplex PCR; TCRdb's copy has only in-frame clones and lacks some. The sample lists under 3,000 clones; around 83% were seen once. This clone was seen only once. The chain employs TRBV7-8 and TRBJ2-7; tentatively, D is TRBD2 (5 bases). This TCR was recovered from a person aged 65-85 years with lung adenocarcinoma. Sequenced: FFPE atypical adenomatous hyperplasia tissue from the lung. The sample's subset: atypical adenomatous hyperplasia (AAH), lung preneoplasia. In nucleotides, the CDR3 is TGTGCCAGCAGCTTCGGGGAAACCTACGAGCAGTACTTC. This gives the protein CASSFGETYEQYF.